The 31 T cell receptor beta chains below were found in one sample sequenced in a study of patients and donors after allogeneic stem cell transplantation. TCRdb re-analysed the RT-PCR reads in MiXCR, keeping a single row per CDR3 protein. The sample records more than 150,000 distinct CDR3 sequences, approximately 25% being singletons. Sequenced material: blood, either unsorted or a sorted T cell fraction (not recorded which). Receptors were obtained from a human donor who was either an allogeneic HSCT recipient or a stem cell or donor lymphocyte infusion donor (not recorded which). It is not recorded whose cells these are; they may come from a transplant donor.

This clonotype occurred a few times. The V and J genes are TRBV5-1 and TRBJ2-2; TRBD2 might be the D (6 bases). Germline V gene sequence: CDR1 SGHRS, CDR2 YFSETQ. The CDR3 consists of 15 residues. Trimming took 4 bases from V and 4 from J, leaving 14 bases between them. CDR3: CASSPLATSTGELFF. CDR3 sequence (DNA): TGCGCCAGCAGCCCTCTCGCGACTAGCACCGGGGAGCTGTTTTTT.

There are a few counts of this clonotype. The chain recombines TRBV18 with TRBJ2-3; TRBD2 matches at 14 bases. The ends lost 4 bases at V and 12 bases at J; junction bases unmatched: 3. Germline loops: CDR1 KGHSH, CDR2 LQKENI. The CDR3 runs to 13 residues. The DNA for the CDR3 is TGTGCCAGCTCACTAGGGACTAGCGGGGGCCAGTATTTT. As protein: CASSLGTSGGQYF.

The CDR3 DNA follows: TGCAGTGCTAGAGACCTTTCTTTCTCCTACGAGCAGTACTTC. Its protein product is CSARDLSFSYEQYF. This chain connects TRBV20-1 to TRBJ2-7; D gene unclear. Germline CDR1 reads DFQATT; CDR2 reads SNEGSKA (reference sequence). V lost 0 bases to trimming and J lost 0 bases, with 9 bases between them. This CDR3 region has 14 residues.

This clonotype has only a few counts. This chain links TRBV12-3 or TRBV12-4 with TRBJ2-7, with a weak D call TRBD2 (5 bases). The CDR3 has 14 amino acids. V lost 5 bases to trimming and J lost 3 bases, with 14 bases between them. CDR3 amino acids: CASSRPGKNYEQYF. The DNA of the CDR3 is TGTGCCAGCAGTCGGCCGGGAAAAAACTACGAGCAGTACTTC.

This clonotype has a handful of counts. J is TRBJ1-5 and V is TRBV25-1; unclear D gene. The V and J ends lost 11 bases and 6 bases respectively, with 8 bases between them. Per the germline V gene, CDR1 is MGHDK and CDR2 is SYGVNS. The CDR3 contains 10 residues. Here the CDR3 reads CAGPCQPQHF. The CDR3 DNA reads as TGTGCCGGGCCGTGTCAGCCCCAGCATTTT.

This clonotype was found a few times. The chain uses TRBV20-1 and TRBJ1-2; D unclear. The V and J ends lost 3 bases and 4 bases respectively, with 21 bases between them. Germline V gives CDR1 DFQATT, CDR2 SNEGSKA (reference sequence). The CDR3 covers 16 residues. As DNA, the CDR3 is TGCAGTGCTAGGTGGTCTTCTTACCCCATCCTCTATGGCTACACCTTC. The encoded protein is CSARWSSYPILYGYTF.

V is TRBV30 and J is TRBJ1-5; D perhaps matches TRBD1 (6 bases). Germline V gives CDR1 GTSNPN, CDR2 SVGIG (reference sequence). This CDR3 has 14 residues. The germline V and J ends were trimmed by 0 bases and 2 bases, with 8 bases remaining between them. The DNA for the CDR3 is TGTGCCTGGAGTGTAAACAGGGGCAATCAGCCCCAGCATTTT. Translation: CAWSVNRGNQPQHF.

In this sample, this clonotype turned up a few times. The gene calls are TRBV20-1 and TRBJ2-7, with D perhaps matching TRBD2 (5 bases). Germline CDR1 is DFQATT and CDR2 is SNEGSKA (reference sequence). The CDR3 has 12 residues. V was trimmed by 3 bases and J by 1 base, leaving 7 bases between them. CDR3 protein: CSARDFSYEQYF. Here the CDR3 DNA reads TGCAGTGCTAGGGACTTTTCCTACGAGCAGTACTTC.

The chain links TRBV7-2 to TRBJ1-2; no firm D call. V was cut by 5 bases and J by 4 bases, with 14 bases left in between. Looked up from germline, CDR1 is SGHTA and CDR2 is FQGNSA. The CDR3 is 14 residues long. CDR3 residues: CASSLDGGRYGYTF. As DNA, the CDR3 is TGTGCCAGCAGCCTAGATGGCGGCCGCTATGGCTACACCTTC.

This clonotype was detected ten times or more. The chain recombines TRBV5-1 with TRBJ1-2; no clear D gene. Trimming left V 1 base short and J 4 bases short, with 8 bases between. This CDR3 is 13 amino acids long. The germline CDR1 and CDR2 sequences are SGHRS and YFSETQ. The CDR3 here is CASSLSSVYGYTF. The CDR3 DNA reads as TGCGCCAGCAGCTTGTCTTCAGTCTATGGCTACACCTTC.

The chain is built from TRBV18 and TRBJ1-6, with D maybe TRBD1 (6 bases). Per germline, CDR1 KGHSH and CDR2 LQKENI. Trimming took off 2 bases at V and 18 bases at J, with 17 bases between the two ends. The CDR3 length is 13 residues. The CDR3 spells CASSPVRTAPTHF. CDR3 in DNA: TGTGCCAGCTCACCAGTCAGGACAGCCCCTACCCACTTT.

This clonotype was recorded a few times. J is TRBJ1-1 and V is TRBV25-1, with a weak D call TRBD1 (6 bases). This CDR3 region has 11 residues. Trimming removed 7 bases at V and 8 bases at J, with 11 bases between. From germline, CDR1 is MGHDK and CDR2 SYGVNS. Here the CDR3 reads CASIQGMEAFF. CDR3 nucleotides: TGTGCCAGCATCCAGGGGATGGAAGCTTTCTTT.

This clonotype was recorded a few times. CDR3 amino acids: CASSLANRYNGYTF. The DNA for the CDR3 is TGTGCCAGCAGCTTAGCGAACAGATACAATGGCTACACCTTC. V gene TRBV7-9 combines with J gene TRBJ1-2; D is unresolved. This CDR3 is built from 14 residues. Per germline, CDR1 SEHNR and CDR2 FQNEAQ (reference sequence). V was shortened by 0 bases and J by 6 bases, with 11 bases between the two germline ends.

This clonotype was recorded a few times. V gene TRBV12-3 or TRBV12-4 combines with J gene TRBJ1-4; no clear D. The CDR3 length is 12 residues. Trimming cost V 4 bases and J 10 bases, with 10 bases left between them. The CDR3 DNA reads TGTGCCAGCAGTTCGCCGGTCGGAAAACTGTTTTTT. This sequence encodes CASSSPVGKLFF.

In its sample, this clonotype is hyperexpanded. The chain combines TRBV7-8 with TRBJ2-6; TRBD1 matches 8 bases. After removal of 5 bases from V and 0 bases from J, the junction contained 9 bases not matched to a gene. The CDR3 runs to 18 residues. Germline V gene lookup returns CDR1 SGHVS and CDR2 FQNEAQ. CDR3 in amino acids: CASSLSVGTGSGANVLTF. CDR3 DNA sequence: TGTGCCAGCAGCCTGAGCGTGGGGACAGGCTCTGGGGCCAACGTCCTGACTTTC.

This clonotype was picked up a small number of times. V is TRBV5-1 and J is TRBJ2-7; 9 nucleotides match TRBD1. V was clipped by 5 bases and J by 7 bases; unmatched bases: 13. This CDR3 comprises 15 residues. Germline lookup yields CDR1 SGHRS and CDR2 YFSETQ. Here the CDR3 DNA reads TGCGCCAGCAGACATCGACCGGGACAGGGAGAAGAGCAGTACTTC. Translated: CASRHRPGQGEEQYF. Full variable domain (rest looked up from reference TRBV5-1 and TRBJ2-7): KAGVTQTPRYLIKTRGQQVTLSCSPISGHRSVSWYQQTPGQGLQFLFEYFSETQRNKGNFPGRFSGRQFSNSRSEMNVSTLELGDSALYLCASRHRPGQGEEQYFGPGTRLTVT.

The chain uses TRBV25-1 and TRBJ1-6; no definite D call. The CDR3 runs to 14 residues. Germline V gene sequence: CDR1 MGHDK, CDR2 SYGVNS. Trimming stripped 3 bases from V and 7 bases from J, with 10 bases between. The CDR3 protein is CASSEYVSNSPLHF. DNA for the CDR3: TGTGCCAGCAGTGAGTACGTCTCCAATTCACCCCTCCACTTT.

This chain uses TRBV29-1 with TRBJ2-1, with 8 bases lining up with TRBD1. Germline CDR1 is SQVTM and CDR2 is ANQGSEA. V lost 3 bases and J lost 8; bases outside the gene matches: 9. The CDR3 has 14 amino acids. In DNA, the CDR3 is TGCAGCGTTGAGAGGCAGGGGGCGGTGGATGAGCAGTTCTTC. Translating gives CSVERQGAVDEQFF.

This clonotype was picked up a small number of times. The chain has TRBV12-3 or TRBV12-4 and TRBJ2-7, with D hard to call. The CDR3 totals 14 residues. The V and J ends lost 1 base and 2 bases respectively, with 9 bases between them. The CDR3 sequence is CASSLVVSTYEQYF. CDR3 DNA sequence: TGTGCCAGCAGTTTAGTGGTCAGCACCTACGAGCAGTACTTC.

The chain carries TRBV5-1 and TRBJ2-7; D unclear. V was shortened by 4 bases and J by 1 base, with 18 bases between the two germline ends. Germline CDR1 reads SGHRS; CDR2 reads YFSETQ. The CDR3 runs 16 residues. CDR3 amino acids: CASSPHLRDISYEQYF. In DNA form, the CDR3 reads TGCGCCAGCAGCCCCCATCTCCGAGACATATCCTACGAGCAGTACTTC.

This clonotype was observed a handful of times. The chain recombines TRBV5-1 with TRBJ1-5; tentatively, D is TRBD1 (5 bases). The CDR3 extends over 15 amino acids. Trimming pared 1 base from V and 7 bases from J, leaving 15 bases between. Germline V CDR1 and CDR2: SGHRS, YFSETQ. The CDR3 bases are TGCGCCAGCAGCTTGCAACAGGTCTGGTACCAGCCCCAGCATTTT. Translation gives CASSLQQVWYQPQHF.

This clonotype turned up a few times. The rearrangement uses TRBV3-1 and TRBJ1-6; perhaps TRBD1 as D (5 bases). The CDR3 is made up of 15 amino acids. V dropped 4 bases and J dropped 7 bases, with 14 bases sitting between them. Germline V CDR1 and CDR2: LGHDT, YNNKEL (reference sequence). CDR3 in amino acids: CASSPDGWGNSPLHF. In DNA, the CDR3 is TGTGCCAGCAGCCCCGACGGATGGGGCAATTCACCCCTCCACTTT. The variable domain in full, with the rest retrieved from reference TRBV3-1 and TRBJ1-6, is DTAVSQTPKYLVTQMGNDKSIKCEQNLGHDTMYWYKQDSKKFLKIMFSYNNKELIINETVPNRFSPKSPDKAHLNLHINSLELGDSAVYFCASSPDGWGNSPLHFGNGTRLTVT.

The chain carries TRBV29-1 and TRBJ2-2, with D perhaps matching TRBD2 (6 bases). Per the germline V gene, CDR1 is SQVTM and CDR2 is ANQGSEA. CDR3 length: 13 amino acids. Trimming removed 3 bases from V and 6 bases from J, with 11 bases in between. The chain's CDR3 is CSVDGGIPGELFF. CDR3 nucleotide sequence: TGCAGCGTTGATGGGGGGATCCCCGGGGAGCTGTTTTTT.

The chain combines TRBV20-1 with TRBJ2-7; possible D gene TRBD1, 6 bases. CDR3 length: 13 amino acids. Germline CDR1 is DFQATT and CDR2 is SNEGSKA (reference sequence). With 3 bases removed from V and 3 bases from J, the gap between germline ends came to 12 bases. DNA of the CDR3: TGCAGTGCTAGTCCCGGGACATTCTACGAGCAGTACTTC. As protein: CSASPGTFYEQYF.

This sequence joins TRBV20-1 and TRBJ1-6; no clear D. Trimming removed 6 bases at V and 4 bases at J, with 19 bases between. The germline gives CDR1 DFQATT, CDR2 SNEGSKA (reference sequence). The length of the CDR3 is 16 residues. CDR3 bases: TGCAGTGCGAGGTCCGTGGAGGTCCGTTATAATTCACCCCTCCACTTT. Its protein product is CSARSVEVRYNSPLHF.

This clonotype turned up a few times. The V gene is TRBV12-3 or TRBV12-4, the J gene TRBJ2-2, with TRBD2 matching over 7 bases. With 9 bases clipped from V and 3 bases from J, the junction kept 4 bases outside the gene matches. The CDR3 is 13 residues long. DNA of the CDR3: TGTGCCAGTTCGGGGGGATACACCGGGGAGCTGTTTTTT. Translating it yields CASSGGYTGELFF.

This clonotype was seen a few times. The chain links TRBV18 to TRBJ2-5; D possibly corresponds to TRBD2 (5 bases). V dropped 0 bases and J dropped 5 bases, with 19 bases sitting between them. The germline CDR1 and CDR2 sequences are KGHSH and LQKENI. This CDR3 region has 17 residues. Written as DNA, the CDR3 is TGTGCCAGCTCACCACCTAAAGTACTCGGGGAGTGGGAGACCCAGTACTTC. Translated: CASSPPKVLGEWETQYF.

This clonotype has only a few counts. The chain uses TRBV19 and TRBJ2-2; 7 nucleotides align to TRBD2. CDR3 length: 18 amino acids. Germline V CDR1 and CDR2: LNHDA, SQIVND (reference sequence). The junction had 17 bases not matched to a gene; V was cut back by 7 bases and J by 3 bases. CDR3 DNA: TGTGCCAGTATGGTGGACGCAGAGGGACTACCATACACCGGGGAGCTGTTTTTT. This translates into CASMVDAEGLPYTGELFF.

The gene calls are TRBV7-9 and TRBJ2-7; weak D call: TRBD2 (5 bases). Germline values: CDR1 SEHNR, CDR2 FQNEAQ (reference sequence). CDR3 length: 12 amino acids. V was pared by 4 bases and J by 7 bases, with 11 bases between. The chain's CDR3 is CASSYGKKEQYF. The CDR3 nucleotides are TGTGCCAGCAGCTACGGGAAAAAAGAGCAGTACTTC.

This sequence joins TRBV7-2 and TRBJ2-3; D not certain. Germline V gene data show CDR1 as SGHTA and CDR2 as FQGNSA. The V gene lost 5 bases and the J gene lost 2 bases, with 8 bases spanning the gap. The CDR3 extends over 13 amino acids. The CDR3 nucleotides read TGTGCCAGCAGCAAAGACCCCACAGATACGCAGTATTTT. This encodes CASSKDPTDTQYF.

This clonotype was observed many times. This rearrangement joins TRBV7-2 to TRBJ1-2; D uncertain. CDR3 size: 14 residues. Trimming removed 2 bases from V and 3 bases from J, with 10 bases in between. Germline CDR1 reads SGHTA; CDR2 reads FQGNSA. The CDR3, as DNA: TGTGCCAGCAGCTTATCAGGTTCCGACTATGGCTACACCTTC. It encodes CASSLSGSDYGYTF.